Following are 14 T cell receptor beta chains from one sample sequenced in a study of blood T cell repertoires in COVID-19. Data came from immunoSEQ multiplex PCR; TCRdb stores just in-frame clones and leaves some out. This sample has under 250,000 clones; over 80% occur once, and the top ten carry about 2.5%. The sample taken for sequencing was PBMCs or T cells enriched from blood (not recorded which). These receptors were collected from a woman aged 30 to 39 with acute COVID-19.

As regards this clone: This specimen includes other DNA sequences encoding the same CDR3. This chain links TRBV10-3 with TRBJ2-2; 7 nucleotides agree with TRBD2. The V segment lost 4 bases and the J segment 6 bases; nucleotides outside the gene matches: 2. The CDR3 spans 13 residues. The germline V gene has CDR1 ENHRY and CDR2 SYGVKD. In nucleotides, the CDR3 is TGTGCCATCAGTGGGGGAGGGGCCGGGGAGCTGTTTTTT. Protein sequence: CAISGGGAGELFF.

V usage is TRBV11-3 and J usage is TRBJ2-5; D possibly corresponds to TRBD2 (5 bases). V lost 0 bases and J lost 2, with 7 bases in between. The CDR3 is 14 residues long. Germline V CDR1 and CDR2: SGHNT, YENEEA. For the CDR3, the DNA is TGTGCCAGCAGCTTAGACTCGGGGCAAGAGACCCAGTACTTC. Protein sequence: CASSLDSGQETQYF. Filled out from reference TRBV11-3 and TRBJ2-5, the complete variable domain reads EAGVVQSPRYKIIEKKQPVAFWCNPISGHNTLYWYLQNLGQGPELLIRYENEEAVDDSQLPKDRFSAERLKGVDSTLKIQPAELGDSAVYLCASSLDSGQETQYFGPGTRLLVL.

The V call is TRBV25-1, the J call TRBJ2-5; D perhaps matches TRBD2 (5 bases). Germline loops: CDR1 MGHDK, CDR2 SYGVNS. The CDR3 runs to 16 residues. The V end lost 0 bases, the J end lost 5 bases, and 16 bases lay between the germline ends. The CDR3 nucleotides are TGTGCCAGCAGTGAATACTTCAGGTCCCCGGGGGAGACCCAGTACTTC. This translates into CASSEYFRSPGETQYF. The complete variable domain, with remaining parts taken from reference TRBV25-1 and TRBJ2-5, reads EADIYQTPRYLVIGTGKKITLECSQTMGHDKMYWYQQDPGMELHLIHYSYGVNSTEKGDLSSESTVSRIRTEHFPLTLESARPSHTSQYLCASSEYFRSPGETQYFGPGTRLLVL.

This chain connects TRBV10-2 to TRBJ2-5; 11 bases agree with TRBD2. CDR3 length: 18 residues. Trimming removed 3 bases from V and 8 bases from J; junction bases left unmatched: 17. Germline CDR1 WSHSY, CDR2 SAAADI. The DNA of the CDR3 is TGCGCCAGCAGTGACCGACTAGCGGGGCCCCCCTCTAGGAGTACCCAGTACTTC. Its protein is CASSDRLAGPPSRSTQYF.

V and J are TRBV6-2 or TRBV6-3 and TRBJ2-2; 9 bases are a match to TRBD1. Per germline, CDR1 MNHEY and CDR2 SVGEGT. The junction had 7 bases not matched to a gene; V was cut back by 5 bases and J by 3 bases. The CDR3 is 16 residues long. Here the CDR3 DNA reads TGTGCCAGCAGTCCAACATGGACAGGGGACACCGGGGAGCTGTTTTTT. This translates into CASSPTWTGDTGELFF.

The CDR3: CASSEPGEQPQHF. The CDR3 coding sequence is TGCGCCAGCAGTGAGCCGGGGGAACAGCCCCAGCATTTT. The rearrangement joins TRBV10-2 to TRBJ1-5; perhaps TRBD1 as D (5 bases). This CDR3 is built from 13 residues. V was cut by 2 bases and J by 7 bases, with 9 bases left in between. Germline V CDR1 and CDR2: WSHSY, SAAADI.

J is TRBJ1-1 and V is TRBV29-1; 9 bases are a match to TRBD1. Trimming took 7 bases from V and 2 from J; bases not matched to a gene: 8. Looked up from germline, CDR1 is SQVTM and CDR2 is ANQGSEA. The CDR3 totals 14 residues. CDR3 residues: CSGTGTGLNTEAFF. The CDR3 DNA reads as TGCAGCGGGACGGGGACAGGGCTAAACACTGAAGCTTTCTTT.

The chain's CDR3 is CASSLLGGASDTQYF. DNA for the CDR3: TGTGCCAGCAGCTTACTGGGGGGAGCCTCAGATACGCAGTATTTT. The chain recombines TRBV7-6 with TRBJ2-3, with D maybe TRBD2 (6 bases). Per the germline V gene, CDR1 is SGHVS and CDR2 is FNYEAQ. The CDR3 has 15 residues. V was clipped by 2 bases and J by 4 bases, with 13 bases between them.

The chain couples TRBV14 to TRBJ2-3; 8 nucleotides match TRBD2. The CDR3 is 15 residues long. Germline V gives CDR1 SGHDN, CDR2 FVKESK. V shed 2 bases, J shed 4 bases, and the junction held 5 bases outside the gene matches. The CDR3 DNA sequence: TGTGCCAGCAGCCAACCTCGGGGGGGATCAGATACGCAGTATTTT. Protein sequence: CASSQPRGGSDTQYF.

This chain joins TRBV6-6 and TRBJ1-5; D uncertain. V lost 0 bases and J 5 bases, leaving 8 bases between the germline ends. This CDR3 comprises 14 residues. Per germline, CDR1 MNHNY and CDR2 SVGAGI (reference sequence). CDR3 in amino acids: CASSYSRRDQPQHF. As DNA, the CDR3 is TGTGCCAGCAGTTACTCGCGGCGCGATCAGCCCCAGCATTTT.

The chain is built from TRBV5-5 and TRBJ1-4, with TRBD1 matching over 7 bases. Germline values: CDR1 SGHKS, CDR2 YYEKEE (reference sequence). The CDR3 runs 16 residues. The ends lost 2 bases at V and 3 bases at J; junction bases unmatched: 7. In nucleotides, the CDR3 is TGTGCCAGCAGCTTTTTAAGGGGGCGGCCTAATGAAAAACTGTTTTTT. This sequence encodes CASSFLRGRPNEKLFF.

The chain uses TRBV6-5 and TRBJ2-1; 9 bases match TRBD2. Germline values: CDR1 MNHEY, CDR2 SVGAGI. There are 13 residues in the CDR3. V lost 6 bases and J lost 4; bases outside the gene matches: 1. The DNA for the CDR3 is TGTGCCAGCAGCACTAGCGGGTACAATGAGCAGTTCTTC. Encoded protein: CASSTSGYNEQFF.

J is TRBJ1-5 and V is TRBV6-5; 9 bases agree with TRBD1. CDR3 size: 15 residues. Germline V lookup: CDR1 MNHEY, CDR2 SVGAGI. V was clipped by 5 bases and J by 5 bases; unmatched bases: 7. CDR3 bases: TGTGCCAGCAGTAACCCGACAGGGGGGGATCAGCCCCAGCATTTT. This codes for CASSNPTGGDQPQHF.

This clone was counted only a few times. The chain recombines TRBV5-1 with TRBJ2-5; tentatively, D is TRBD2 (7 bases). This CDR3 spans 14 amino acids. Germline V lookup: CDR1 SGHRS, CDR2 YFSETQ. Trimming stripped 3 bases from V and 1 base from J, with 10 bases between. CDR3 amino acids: CASSWRGPQETQYF. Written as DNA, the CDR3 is TGCGCCAGCAGCTGGCGGGGGCCCCAAGAGACCCAGTACTTC.